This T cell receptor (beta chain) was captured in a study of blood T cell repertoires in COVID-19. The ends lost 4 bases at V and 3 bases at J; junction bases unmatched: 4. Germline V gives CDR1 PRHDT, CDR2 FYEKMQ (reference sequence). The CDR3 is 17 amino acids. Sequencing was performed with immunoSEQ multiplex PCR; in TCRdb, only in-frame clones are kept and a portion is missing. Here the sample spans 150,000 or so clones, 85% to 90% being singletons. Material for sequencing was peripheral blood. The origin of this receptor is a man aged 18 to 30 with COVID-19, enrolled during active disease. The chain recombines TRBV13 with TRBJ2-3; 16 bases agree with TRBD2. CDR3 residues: CASSSGTSGRGTDTQYF. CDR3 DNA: TGTGCCAGCAGCTCCGGGACTAGCGGGAGGGGTACAGATACGCAGTATTTT.